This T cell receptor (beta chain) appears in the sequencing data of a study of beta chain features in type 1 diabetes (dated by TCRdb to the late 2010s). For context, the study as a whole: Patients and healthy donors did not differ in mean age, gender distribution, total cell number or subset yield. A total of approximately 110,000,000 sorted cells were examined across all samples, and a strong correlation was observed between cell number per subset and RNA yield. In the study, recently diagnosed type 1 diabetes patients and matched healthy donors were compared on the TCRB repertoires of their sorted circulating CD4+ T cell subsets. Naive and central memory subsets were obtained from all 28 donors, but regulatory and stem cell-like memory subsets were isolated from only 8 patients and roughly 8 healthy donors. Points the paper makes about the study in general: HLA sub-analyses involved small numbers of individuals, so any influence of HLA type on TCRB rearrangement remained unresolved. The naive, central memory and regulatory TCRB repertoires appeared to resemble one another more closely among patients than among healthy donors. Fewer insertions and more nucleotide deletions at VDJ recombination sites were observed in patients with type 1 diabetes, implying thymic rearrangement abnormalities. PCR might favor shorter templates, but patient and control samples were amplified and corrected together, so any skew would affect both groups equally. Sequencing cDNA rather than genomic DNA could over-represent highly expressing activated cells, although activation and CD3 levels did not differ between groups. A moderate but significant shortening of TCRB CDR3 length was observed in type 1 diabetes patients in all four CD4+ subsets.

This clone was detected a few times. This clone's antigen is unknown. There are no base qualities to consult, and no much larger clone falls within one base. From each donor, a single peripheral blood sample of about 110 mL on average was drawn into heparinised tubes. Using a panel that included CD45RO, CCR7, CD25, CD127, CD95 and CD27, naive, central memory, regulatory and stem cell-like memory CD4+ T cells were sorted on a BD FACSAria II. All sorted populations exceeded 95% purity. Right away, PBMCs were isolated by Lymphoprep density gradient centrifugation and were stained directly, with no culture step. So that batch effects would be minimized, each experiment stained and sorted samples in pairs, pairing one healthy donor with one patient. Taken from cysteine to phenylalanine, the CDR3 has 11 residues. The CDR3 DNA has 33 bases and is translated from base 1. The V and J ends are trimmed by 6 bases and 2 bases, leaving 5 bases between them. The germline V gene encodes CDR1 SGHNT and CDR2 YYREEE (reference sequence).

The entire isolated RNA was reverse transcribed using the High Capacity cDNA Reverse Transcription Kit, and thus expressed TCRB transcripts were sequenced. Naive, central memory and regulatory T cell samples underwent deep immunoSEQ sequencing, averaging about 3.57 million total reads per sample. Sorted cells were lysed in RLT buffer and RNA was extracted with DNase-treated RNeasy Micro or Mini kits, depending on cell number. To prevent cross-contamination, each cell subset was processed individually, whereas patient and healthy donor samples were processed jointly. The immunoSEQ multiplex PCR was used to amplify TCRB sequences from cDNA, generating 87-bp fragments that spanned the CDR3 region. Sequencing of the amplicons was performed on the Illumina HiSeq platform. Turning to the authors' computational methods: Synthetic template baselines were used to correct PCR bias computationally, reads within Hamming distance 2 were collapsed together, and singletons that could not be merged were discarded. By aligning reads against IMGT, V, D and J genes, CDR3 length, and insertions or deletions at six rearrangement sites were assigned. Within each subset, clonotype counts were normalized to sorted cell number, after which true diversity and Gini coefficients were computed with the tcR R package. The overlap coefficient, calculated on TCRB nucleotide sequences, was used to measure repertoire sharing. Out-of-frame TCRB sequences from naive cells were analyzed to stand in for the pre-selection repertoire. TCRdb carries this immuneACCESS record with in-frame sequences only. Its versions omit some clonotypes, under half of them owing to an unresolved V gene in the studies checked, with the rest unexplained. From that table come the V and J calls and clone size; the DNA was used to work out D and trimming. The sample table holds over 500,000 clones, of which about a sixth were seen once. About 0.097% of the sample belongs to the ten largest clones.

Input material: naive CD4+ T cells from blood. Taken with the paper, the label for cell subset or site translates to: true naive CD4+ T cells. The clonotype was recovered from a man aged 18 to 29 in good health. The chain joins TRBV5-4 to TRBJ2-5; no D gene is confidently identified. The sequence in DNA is TGTGCCAGCACCTATCAAGAGACCCAGTACTTC. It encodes CASTYQETQYF.